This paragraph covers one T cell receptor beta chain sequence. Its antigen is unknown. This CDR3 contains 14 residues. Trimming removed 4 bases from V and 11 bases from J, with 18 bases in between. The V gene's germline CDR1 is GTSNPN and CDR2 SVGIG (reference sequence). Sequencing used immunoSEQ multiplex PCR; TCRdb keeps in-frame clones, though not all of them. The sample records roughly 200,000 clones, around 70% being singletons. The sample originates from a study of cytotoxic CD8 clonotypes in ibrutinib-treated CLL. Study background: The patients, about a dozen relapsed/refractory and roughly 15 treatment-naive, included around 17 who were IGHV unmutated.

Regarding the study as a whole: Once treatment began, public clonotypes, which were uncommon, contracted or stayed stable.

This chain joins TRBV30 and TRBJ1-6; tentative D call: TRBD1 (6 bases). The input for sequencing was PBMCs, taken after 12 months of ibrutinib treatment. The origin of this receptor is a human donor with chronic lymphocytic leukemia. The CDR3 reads CAWTLGTGTPPLHF. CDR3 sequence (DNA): TGTGCCTGGACCTTGGGAACCGGGACACCACCCCTCCACTTT. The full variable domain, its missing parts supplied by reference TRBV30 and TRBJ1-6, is SQTIHQWPATLVQPVGSPLSLECTVEGTSNPNLYWYRQAAGRGLQLLFYSVGIGQISSEVPQNLSASRPQDRQFILSSKKLLLSDSGFYLCAWTLGTGTPPLHFGNGTRLTVT.